This entry lists 4 T cell receptor beta chains sequenced from one sample in a study of identical twins. From the 5' RACE reads, TCRdb called clonotypes with MiXCR, one entry per CDR3 protein. The sample has a few hundred thousand distinct CDR3 sequences, approximately 10% seen once; the top ten hold approximately 9.3%. The sequenced material came from naive T cells sorted from blood. These TCRs come from a woman aged 45 to 65 in good health.

This clonotype appeared many times. The rearrangement joins TRBV15 to TRBJ2-1; weak D call: TRBD1 (7 bases). The V gene's germline CDR1 is LNHNV and CDR2 YYDKDF (reference sequence). The CDR3 totals 17 residues. With 0 bases removed from V and 4 bases from J, the gap between germline ends came to 16 bases. The CDR3 nucleotides read TGTGCCACCAGCAGAGATTTTCCGACAGGGAGGTACAATGAGCAGTTCTTC. Encoded protein: CATSRDFPTGRYNEQFF.

The rearrangement links TRBV20-1 to TRBJ2-1, with 11 bases matching TRBD2. Germline-derived CDR1 and CDR2 are DFQATT and SNEGSKA (reference sequence). The CDR3 length is 14 residues. The CDR3, as DNA: TGCAGCACAGCTAGCGGGAGGACCTACAATGAGCAGTTCTTC. It encodes CSTASGRTYNEQFF.

This clonotype showed up many times. As DNA, the CDR3 is TGCGCCAGCCAGACAGGGTCCTACAATGAGCAGTTCTTC. Protein product: CASQTGSYNEQFF. This chain connects TRBV5-1 to TRBJ2-1; the match to TRBD1 covers 7 bases. Trimming at V came to 7 bases and at J to 1 base, leaving 2 bases not matched to a gene. The CDR3 runs to 13 residues. Germline CDR1 reads SGHRS; CDR2 reads YFSETQ.

There are many counts of this clonotype. This chain uses TRBV19 with TRBJ2-1; 7 bases fit TRBD2. The CDR3 covers 13 residues. V lost 2 bases to trimming and J lost 6 bases; unmatched junction nucleotides: 1. The V gene's germline CDR1 is LNHDA and CDR2 SQIVND (reference sequence). The CDR3 bases are TGTGCCAGTAGTATATTAGCGGGCAATGAGCAGTTCTTC. Translated: CASSILAGNEQFF. Full variable domain (outside the CDR3, taken from reference TRBV19 and TRBJ2-1): DGGITQSPKYLFRKEGQNVTLSCEQNLNHDAMYWYRQDPGQGLRLIYYSQIVNDFQKGDIAEGYSVSREKKESFPLTVTSAQKNPTAFYLCASSILAGNEQFFGPGTRLTVL.